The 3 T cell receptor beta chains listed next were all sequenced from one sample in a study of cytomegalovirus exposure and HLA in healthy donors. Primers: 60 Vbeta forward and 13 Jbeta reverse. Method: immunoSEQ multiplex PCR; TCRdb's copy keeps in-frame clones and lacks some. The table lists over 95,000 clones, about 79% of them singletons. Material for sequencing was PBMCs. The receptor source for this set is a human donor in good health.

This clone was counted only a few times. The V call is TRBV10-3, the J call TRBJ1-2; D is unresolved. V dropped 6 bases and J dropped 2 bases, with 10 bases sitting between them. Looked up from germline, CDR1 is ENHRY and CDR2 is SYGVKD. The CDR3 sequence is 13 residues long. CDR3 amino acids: CAISGEGNYGYTF. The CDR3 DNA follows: TGTGCCATCAGCGGGGAGGGAAACTATGGCTACACCTTC.

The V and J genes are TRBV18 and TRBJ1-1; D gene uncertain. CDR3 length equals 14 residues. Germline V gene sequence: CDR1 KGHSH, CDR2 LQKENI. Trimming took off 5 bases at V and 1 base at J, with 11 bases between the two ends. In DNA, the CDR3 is TGTGCCAGCTCAAAATCAGACACGAACACTGAAGCTTTCTTT. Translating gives CASSKSDTNTEAFF. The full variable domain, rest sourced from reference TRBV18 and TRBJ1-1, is NAGVMQNPRHLVRRRGQEARLRCSPMKGHSHVYWYRQLPEEGLKFMVYLQKENIIDESGMPKERFSAEFPKEGPSILRIQQVVRGDSAAYFCASSKSDTNTEAFFGQGTRLTVV.

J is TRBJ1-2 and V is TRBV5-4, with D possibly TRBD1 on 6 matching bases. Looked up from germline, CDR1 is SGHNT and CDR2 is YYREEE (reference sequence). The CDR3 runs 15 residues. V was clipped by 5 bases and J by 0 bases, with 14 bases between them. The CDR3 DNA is TGTGCCAGCAGTCACGTGACAGGAGCTAACTATGGCTACACCTTC. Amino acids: CASSHVTGANYGYTF. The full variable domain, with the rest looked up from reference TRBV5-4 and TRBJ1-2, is ETGVTQSPTHLIKTRGQQVTLRCSSQSGHNTVSWYQQALGQGPQFIFQYYREEENGRGNFPPRFSGLQFPNYSSELNVNALELDDSALYLCASSHVTGANYGYTFGSGTRLTVV.